This TCR beta chain was found in a study of shared clonotypes between healthy human individuals. Whole-study results and caveats: Between a handful of donors, naive CD4 clonotypes were shared at a level of about 5%.

The assay was run at deep level. The data were produced by immunoSEQ multiplex PCR, yet TCRdb's version contains in-frame clones alone and is incomplete. The data contain about 750,000 clones, about 91% of them singletons. Naive-designated CD8 cells lacked CD45RO, were positively enriched for CCR7, and omitted terminally differentiated effector memory CD45RA+ cells. Turning to this clone: No antigen is known for it.

The CDR3 sequence is 20 residues long. Trimming took 1 base from V and 4 from J; bases not matched to a gene: 12. CDR1 and CDR2 from the germline V gene are MGHRA and YSYEKL. The sample comprised naive CD8+ T cells sorted from blood. This receptor was taken from a young man in good health. The chain uses TRBV4-1 and TRBJ2-2; the match to TRBD2 covers 13 bases. CDR3 loop: CASSQGSLAGGPQVTGELFF. For the CDR3, the DNA is TGCGCCAGCAGCCAAGGTTCACTAGCGGGAGGGCCGCAGGTCACCGGGGAGCTGTTTTTT.